This is a list of T cell receptor beta chains from one sample in a study of blood T cell repertoires in COVID-19. TCRdb's copy holds only in-frame clones and misses some; the assay was immunoSEQ multiplex PCR. Counted here are about 220,000 clones, 80% to 90% occurring once; the ten biggest clones make up roughly a tenth. Sequenced input: peripheral blood. These receptor sequences come from a man aged 45 to 65 with active or convalescent COVID-19. Each CDR3 is given with its conserved first and last residue. The order of the fields is V gene, clone size, J gene, D gene, CDR3 DNA, CDR3 protein. A D gene is named only where the DNA matches it firmly. Part of the rows lack a size; the others show once, few, many or a class for expanded clones.

TRBV5-1	NA	TRBJ1-6	TRBD1	TGCGCCAGCAGCCAGGACAGGAACAATTCACCCCTCCACTTT	CASSQDRNNSPLHF
TRBV9	NA	TRBJ2-3	TRBD2	TGTGCCAGCAGCGTAGAGGGGAGGGGCGCAGATACGCAGTATTTT	CASSVEGRGADTQYF
TRBV7-2	once	TRBJ2-2	NA	TGTGCCAGCAGCTTAGCAGCGCAACCACAGGGCCGGGAGCTGTTTTTT	CASSLAAQPQGRELFF
TRBV18	once	TRBJ1-2	NA	TGTGCCAGCTCACCGGGGGAGGACTATGGCTACACCTTC	CASSPGEDYGYTF
TRBV4-1	NA	TRBJ2-3	NA	TGCGCCAGCAGCCAAGTGGCAGCTCCGGGGACTGTTACGTATTTT	CASSQVAAPGTVTYF
TRBV7-2	NA	TRBJ2-1	TRBD2	TGTGCCAGCAGCTTTCACCGGGGGGGGGTGGAAGATGAGCAGTTCTTC	CASSFHRGGVEDEQFF
TRBV12-5	few	TRBJ2-1	TRBD1	TGTGCTAGTGGTGGGGGACAGGGGGGTGAGCAGTTCTTC	CASGGGQGGEQFF
TRBV28	NA	TRBJ1-2	TRBD1	TGTGCCAGCAGTTCACAGGGGCGAGCTAACTATGGCTACACCTTC	CASSSQGRANYGYTF
TRBV27	NA	TRBJ1-5	NA	TGTGCCAGCAGTCTGGGACATCCTAGCAATCAGCCCCAGCATTTT	CASSLGHPSNQPQHF
TRBV4-1	NA	TRBJ1-1	NA	TGCGCCAGCAGCCAAGATAAAAGCTATCCCCGACAGTCGAACACTGAAGCTTTCTTT	CASSQDKSYPRQSNTEAFF
TRBV27	NA	TRBJ1-2	NA	TGTGCCAGCAGTTTATCGGGGGCAGGATCTAACTATGGCTACACCTTC	CASSLSGAGSNYGYTF
TRBV6-5	NA	TRBJ1-6	NA	TGTGCCAGCAGGGACAAGAGCTCCTATAATTCACCCCTCCACTTT	CASRDKSSYNSPLHF
TRBV5-1	NA	TRBJ1-3	NA	TGCGCCAGCAGCTTGTTCGGGGGAAGCGGAAACACCATATATTTT	CASSLFGGSGNTIYF
TRBV3-1/TRBV3-2	once	TRBJ1-2	NA	TGTGCCAGCAGCCTACGGCGGGATGGCTACACCTTC	CASSLRRDGYTF
TRBV5-1	NA	TRBJ2-5	NA	TGCGCCAGCAGCCGAGGTGAGACCCAGTACTTC	CASSRGETQYF
TRBV7-9	NA	TRBJ1-2	TRBD1	TGTGCCAGCAGTCAAGGGACAGGCGTCTATGGCTACACCTTC	CASSQGTGVYGYTF
TRBV10-3	NA	TRBJ2-7	TRBD2	TGTGCCATCAGTGATAGCTCTAGCGGGGCCTACGAGCAGTACTTC	CAISDSSSGAYEQYF
TRBV28	NA	TRBJ1-2	TRBD1	TGTGCCAGCAGTTCCGGGACAGGGGTGGACTATGGCTACACCTTC	CASSSGTGVDYGYTF
TRBV2	NA	TRBJ1-2	NA	TGTGCCAGCAGTGATCCGGGGATTGCCTATGGCTACACCTTC	CASSDPGIAYGYTF
TRBV5-1	NA	TRBJ2-7	TRBD1	TGCGCCAGCAGCCCCGGACAGGGTCCCGAGCAGTACTTC	CASSPGQGPEQYF
TRBV6-4	few	TRBJ2-1	TRBD2	TGTGCCAGCAGTGAAGCGGGAGACGAGGGTGAGCAGTTCTTC	CASSEAGDEGEQFF
TRBV4-2	NA	TRBJ1-5	TRBD1	TGTGCCAGCAGCCAAGGCCAGGGGGTCGAGCCCCAGCATTTT	CASSQGQGVEPQHF
TRBV29-1	NA	TRBJ2-5	TRBD1	TGCAGCGCCCCATCCTTAGACAGGGGGATAGAGACCCAGTACTTC	CSAPSLDRGIETQYF
TRBV28	once	TRBJ2-3	NA	TGTGCCAGCAGTTTAAGGCCAGGGCCCACAGATACGCAGTATTTT	CASSLRPGPTDTQYF
TRBV24-1	NA	TRBJ2-5	TRBD1	TGTGCCACCAGTGATTTGGGTTCCGGGACAGCCTTCCAAGAGACCCAGTACTTC	CATSDLGSGTAFQETQYF
TRBV7-9	NA	TRBJ2-1	TRBD2	TGTGCCAGCAGCCCCACTAGCGGGAGGTACAATGAGCAGTTCTTC	CASSPTSGRYNEQFF
TRBV30	NA	TRBJ2-3	NA	TGTGCCTGGGGTGGGCTGCTTAGGCACGGCACAGATACGCAGTATTTT	CAWGGLLRHGTDTQYF
TRBV12-3/TRBV12-4	NA	TRBJ1-5	NA	TGTGCCAGCAGTTTAAATTTCGGGCAGCCCCAGCATTTT	CASSLNFGQPQHF
TRBV28	once	TRBJ1-4	TRBD1	TGTGCCAGCAGTTTGATGGGACAGGGGAGGCATGAAAAACTGTTTTTT	CASSLMGQGRHEKLFF
TRBV19	once	TRBJ1-4	TRBD1	TGTGCCAGTAGTCCGGGACAGGTGGTGGGCGAAAAACTGTTTTTT	CASSPGQVVGEKLFF
TRBV25-1	NA	TRBJ2-5	TRBD1	TGTGCCAGCAGTAAGGGACAGGGTGGGCGCGGAGAGACCCAGTACTTC	CASSKGQGGRGETQYF
TRBV30	NA	TRBJ2-3	TRBD2	TGTGCCTGGAGTCCCCCCTGGCGGGAGGTTACAGATACGCAGTATTTT	CAWSPPWREVTDTQYF
TRBV19	NA	TRBJ1-2	NA	TGTGCCAGTAGTAATTCGGGCTATGGCTACACCTTC	CASSNSGYGYTF
TRBV30	NA	TRBJ1-6	NA	TGTGCCTGGAGTGGACTGAATAATTCACCCCTCCACTTT	CAWSGLNNSPLHF
TRBV28	NA	TRBJ2-3	TRBD2	TGTGCCAGCGAGGAGCGGGGGGGCACAGATACGCAGTATTTT	CASEERGGTDTQYF
TRBV6-2/TRBV6-3	NA	TRBJ1-2	TRBD1	TGTGCCAGCAGTTCCAGGGGCGGGACAGGGACGCACAACTATGGCTACACCTTC	CASSSRGGTGTHNYGYTF
TRBV2	NA	TRBJ1-2	NA	TGTGCCAGCAGTGAAACGAGACAGGCTCTTAACTATGGCTACACCTTC	CASSETRQALNYGYTF
TRBV18	NA	TRBJ1-1	NA	TGTGCCAGCTCACCGCAGACAGTGAACACTGAAGCTTTCTTT	CASSPQTVNTEAFF
TRBV6-5	NA	TRBJ1-5	NA	TGTGCCAGCAGTTACTCGGGAGCACATCAGCCCCAGCATTTT	CASSYSGAHQPQHF
TRBV6-5	NA	TRBJ2-7	TRBD1	TGTGCCAGCAGCCTCCCGGGACAGGGCTACGAGCAGTACTTC	CASSLPGQGYEQYF
TRBV28	NA	TRBJ1-2	NA	TGTGCCAGCTATGGCGGGGGATGGGATGGCTACACCTTC	CASYGGGWDGYTF